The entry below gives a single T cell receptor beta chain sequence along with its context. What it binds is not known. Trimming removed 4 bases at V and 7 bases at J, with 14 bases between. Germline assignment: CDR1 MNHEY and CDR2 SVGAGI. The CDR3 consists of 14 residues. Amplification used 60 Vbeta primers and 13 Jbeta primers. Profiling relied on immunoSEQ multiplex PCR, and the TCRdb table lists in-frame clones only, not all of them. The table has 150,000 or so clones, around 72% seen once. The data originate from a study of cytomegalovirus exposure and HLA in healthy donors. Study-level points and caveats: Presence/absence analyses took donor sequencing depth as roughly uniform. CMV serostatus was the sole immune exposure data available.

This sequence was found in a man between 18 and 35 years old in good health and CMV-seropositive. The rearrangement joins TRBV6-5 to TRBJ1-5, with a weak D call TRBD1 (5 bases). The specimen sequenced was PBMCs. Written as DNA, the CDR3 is TGTGCCAGCAGTTTAAGGACGGGGGAGCAGCCCCAGCATTTT. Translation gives CASSLRTGEQPQHF.